A single sample gave rise to the 11 T cell receptor beta chains below, sequenced in a study of human T cells and chemical hapten exposure. TCRdb re-called the RACE reads through MiXCR, storing one row per CDR3 protein. Among fewer than 85,000 distinct CDR3 sequences listed, 8.5% to 9.5% were seen once. Documented time point: healthy volunteer bleed at 6 weeks. Unfractionated whole blood was the source from which total RNA was extracted. Sequences were obtained from whole blood. The receptors come from a female donor in good health. Some clones in this sample may be carry-over from other donors' samples.

This chain joins TRBV7-3 and TRBJ2-1, with D perhaps TRBD1 (6 bases). The CDR3 extends over 14 amino acids. CDR1 and CDR2 (germline): SGHTA, FQGTGA. V was cut by 5 bases and J by 6 bases, with 14 bases left in between. CDR3 in amino acids: CASSPNGQSNEQFF. For the CDR3, the DNA is TGTGCCAGCAGCCCGAATGGACAGTCCAATGAGCAGTTCTTC.

The V call is TRBV29-1, the J call TRBJ2-7; no clear D gene. Germline V gives CDR1 SQVTM, CDR2 ANQGSEA. V was trimmed by 5 bases and J by 6 bases, leaving 20 bases between them. There are 14 residues in the CDR3. CDR3 coding DNA: TGCAGCGTTAAGATTTACCCAGGATGGGGCGAGCAGTACTTC. Protein: CSVKIYPGWGEQYF.

This chain joins TRBV6-6 and TRBJ2-7; possibly TRBD2 for D (7 bases). The V end was cut by 7 bases, the J end by 4 bases, with 26 bases between. This CDR3 comprises 17 residues. Germline V CDR1 and CDR2: MNHNY, SVGAGI (reference sequence). CDR3 DNA: TGTGCCAGCAAAGGTGGGGAGGGCCAGGGACAATCGTACGAGCAGTACTTC. It translates to CASKGGEGQGQSYEQYF.

This clonotype was observed at least ten times. This chain links TRBV7-9 with TRBJ2-4; D is undetermined. The CDR3 covers 12 residues. Germline CDR1 and CDR2: SEHNR and FQNEAQ (reference sequence). V was pared by 5 bases and J by 5 bases, with 7 bases between. CDR3 in amino acids: CASSTDENIQYF. Written as DNA, the CDR3 is TGTGCCAGCAGCACGGACGAAAACATTCAGTACTTC. Variable domain in full (rest from reference TRBV7-9 and TRBJ2-4): DTGVSQNPRHKITKRGQNVTFRCDPISEHNRLYWYRQTLGQGPEFLTYFQNEAQLEKSRLLSDRFSAERPKGSFSTLEIQRTEQGDSAMYLCASSTDENIQYFGAGTRLSVL.

This clonotype was detected a few times. The V gene is TRBV18, the J gene TRBJ2-7, with 7 bases that match TRBD1. Trimming cost V 4 bases and J 6 bases; bases outside gene matches: 12. The CDR3 contains 15 residues. In germline, CDR1 is KGHSH, CDR2 LQKENI. As DNA, the CDR3 is TGTGCCAGCTCACTCGACAGGGTCCCTACGGGCGAGCAGTACTTC. This sequence encodes CASSLDRVPTGEQYF.

The chain combines TRBV7-9 with TRBJ2-7; weak D call: TRBD1 (5 bases). The CDR3 contains 12 residues. CDR1 and CDR2 (germline): SEHNR, FQNEAQ (reference sequence). The germline V and J ends were trimmed by 7 bases and 1 base, with 8 bases remaining between them. The CDR3 bases are TGTGCCAGCACCGCAGGGTCCTACGAGCAGTACTTC. Amino acids: CASTAGSYEQYF.

The chain employs TRBV14 and TRBJ2-3, with unresolved D. The length of the CDR3 is 15 residues. The ends were cut back, 1 base at V and 2 bases at J, with 10 bases in the middle. Germline assignment: CDR1 SGHDN and CDR2 FVKESK. DNA for the CDR3: TGTGCCAGCAGCCAAGTTGAGGAGAACACAGATACGCAGTATTTT. Encoded protein: CASSQVEENTDTQYF.

The table lists this clonotype with a few counts. The V call is TRBV2, the J call TRBJ1-4, with TRBD1 identical over 7 bases. Per germline, CDR1 SNHLY and CDR2 FYNNEI. V gave up 0 bases and J gave up 5 bases; unmatched junction bases: 0. This CDR3 is built from 14 residues. Written as DNA, the CDR3 is TGTGCCAGCAGTGAAGCGACAGGGAATGAAAAACTGTTTTTT. Amino acid sequence: CASSEATGNEKLFF.

This clonotype was counted many times. The chain links TRBV5-1 to TRBJ2-3, with a weak D call TRBD1 (6 bases). Trimming removed 0 bases from V and 1 base from J, with 9 bases in between. Germline lookup yields CDR1 SGHRS and CDR2 YFSETQ. This CDR3 spans 15 amino acids. CDR3: CASSLEPGGTDTQYF. As DNA, the CDR3 is TGCGCCAGCAGCTTGGAACCAGGGGGCACAGATACGCAGTATTTT.

This clonotype was found many times. The rearrangement joins TRBV20-1 to TRBJ2-7; possible D gene TRBD2, 6 bases. The CDR3 is 13 amino acids. With 3 bases removed from V and 0 bases from J, the gap between germline ends came to 9 bases. Germline V gene data show CDR1 as DFQATT and CDR2 as SNEGSKA (reference sequence). As DNA, the CDR3 is TGCAGTGCTAGGGGCGGGGTCTCCTACGAGCAGTACTTC. Amino acids: CSARGGVSYEQYF.

The gene calls are TRBV28 and TRBJ2-7, with 7 bases lining up with TRBD1. The CDR3 has 16 amino acids. Germline V gene lookup returns CDR1 MDHEN and CDR2 SYDVKM. V lost 3 bases and J lost 3; bases outside the gene matches: 11. The DNA for the CDR3 is TGTGCCAGCAGTTTGGTAGGGGGCCTGATCTTCTACGAGCAGTACTTC. It encodes CASSLVGGLIFYEQYF.